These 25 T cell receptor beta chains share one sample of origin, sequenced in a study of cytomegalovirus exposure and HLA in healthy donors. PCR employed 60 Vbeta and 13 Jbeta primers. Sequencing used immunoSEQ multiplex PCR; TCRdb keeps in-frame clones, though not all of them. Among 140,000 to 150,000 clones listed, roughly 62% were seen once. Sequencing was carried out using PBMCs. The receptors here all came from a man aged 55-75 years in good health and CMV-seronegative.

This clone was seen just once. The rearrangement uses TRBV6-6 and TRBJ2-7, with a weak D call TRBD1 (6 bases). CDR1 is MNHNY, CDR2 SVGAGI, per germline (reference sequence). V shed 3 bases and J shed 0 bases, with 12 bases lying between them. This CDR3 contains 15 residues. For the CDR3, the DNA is TGTGCCAGCAGTTATATGGACAGCCTCTCCTACGAGCAGTACTTC. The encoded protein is CASSYMDSLSYEQYF.

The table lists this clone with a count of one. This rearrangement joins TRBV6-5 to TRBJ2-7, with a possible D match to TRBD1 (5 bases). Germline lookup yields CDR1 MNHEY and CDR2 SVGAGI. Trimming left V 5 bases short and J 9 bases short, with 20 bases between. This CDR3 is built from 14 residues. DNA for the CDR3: TGTGCCAGCAGTCCCTCGAGAAGGGCGACAGCGCAGTACTTC. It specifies CASSPSRRATAQYF.

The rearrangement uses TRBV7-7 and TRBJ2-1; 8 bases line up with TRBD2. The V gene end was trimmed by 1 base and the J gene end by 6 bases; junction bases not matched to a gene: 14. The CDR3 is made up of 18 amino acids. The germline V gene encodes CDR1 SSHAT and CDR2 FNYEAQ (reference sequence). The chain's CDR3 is CASSLGFRGGIGRNEQFF. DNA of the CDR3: TGTGCCAGCAGCTTAGGGTTTCGGGGGGGAATCGGGCGCAATGAGCAGTTCTTC.

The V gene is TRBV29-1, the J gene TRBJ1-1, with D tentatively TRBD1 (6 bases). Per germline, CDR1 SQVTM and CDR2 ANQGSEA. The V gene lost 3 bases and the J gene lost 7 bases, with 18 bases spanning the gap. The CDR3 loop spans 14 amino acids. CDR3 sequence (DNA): TGCAGCGTTGAGTTGGGTCCCCGAGGGGGTGAAGCTTTCTTT. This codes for CSVELGPRGGEAFF.

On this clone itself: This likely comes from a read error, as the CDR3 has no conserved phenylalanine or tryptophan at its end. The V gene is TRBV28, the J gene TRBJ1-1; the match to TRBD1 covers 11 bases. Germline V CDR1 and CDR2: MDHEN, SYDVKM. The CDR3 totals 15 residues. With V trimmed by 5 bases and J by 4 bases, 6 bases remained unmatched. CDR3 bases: TGTGCCAGCAGTCAACTAGGGACAGGGGGCACTGAAGCTTTCCTT. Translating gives CASSQLGTGGTEAFL.

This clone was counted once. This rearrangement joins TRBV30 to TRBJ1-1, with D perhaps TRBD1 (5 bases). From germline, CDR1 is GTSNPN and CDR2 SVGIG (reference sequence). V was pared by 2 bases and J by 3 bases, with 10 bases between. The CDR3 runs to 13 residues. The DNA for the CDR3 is TGTGCCTGGAGTAAGCGGGGCGACACTGAAGCTTTCTTT. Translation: CAWSKRGDTEAFF.

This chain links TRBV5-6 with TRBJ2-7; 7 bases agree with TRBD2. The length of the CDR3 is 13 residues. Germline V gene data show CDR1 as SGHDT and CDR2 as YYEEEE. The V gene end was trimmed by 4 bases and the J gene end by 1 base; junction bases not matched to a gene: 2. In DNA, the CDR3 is TGTGCCAGCAGCCGGGACTATTCCTACGAGCAGTACTTC. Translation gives CASSRDYSYEQYF. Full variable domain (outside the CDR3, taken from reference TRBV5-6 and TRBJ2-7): DAGVTQSPTHLIKTRGQQVTLRCSPKSGHDTVSWYQQALGQGPQFIFQYYEEEERQRGNFPDRFSGHQFPNYSSELNVNALLLGDSALYLCASSRDYSYEQYFGPGTRLTVT.

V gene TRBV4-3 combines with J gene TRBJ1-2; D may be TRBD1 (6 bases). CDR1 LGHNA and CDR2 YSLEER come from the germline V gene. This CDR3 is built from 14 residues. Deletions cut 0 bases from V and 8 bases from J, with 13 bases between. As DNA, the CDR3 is TGCGCCAGCAGCCAAGATAGGACCAGGGGAGGCTACACCTTC. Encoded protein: CASSQDRTRGGYTF.

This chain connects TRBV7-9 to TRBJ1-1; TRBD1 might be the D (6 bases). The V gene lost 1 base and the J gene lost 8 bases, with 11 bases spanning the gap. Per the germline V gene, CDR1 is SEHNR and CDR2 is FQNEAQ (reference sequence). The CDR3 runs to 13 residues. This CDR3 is CASSLVLGQEAFF. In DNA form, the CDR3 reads TGTGCCAGCAGCTTAGTCCTCGGACAGGAAGCTTTCTTT.

The CDR3 coding sequence is TGCGCCAGCTCCTGGACAGGGGTCCACTATGGCTACACCTTC. It is translated as CASSWTGVHYGYTF. The chain recombines TRBV5-1 with TRBJ1-2, with 9 nucleotides matching TRBD1. The germline gives CDR1 SGHRS, CDR2 YFSETQ. Germline trimming cut 7 bases from V and 3 bases from J; bases unmatched to any gene: 7. The CDR3 runs 14 residues.

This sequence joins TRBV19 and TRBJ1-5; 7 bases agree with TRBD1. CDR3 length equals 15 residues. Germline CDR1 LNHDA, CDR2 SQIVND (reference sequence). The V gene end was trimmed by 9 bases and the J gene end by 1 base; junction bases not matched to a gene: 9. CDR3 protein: CASIPGQLSNQPQHF. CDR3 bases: TGTGCCAGCATTCCGGGACAGTTGAGCAATCAGCCCCAGCATTTT.

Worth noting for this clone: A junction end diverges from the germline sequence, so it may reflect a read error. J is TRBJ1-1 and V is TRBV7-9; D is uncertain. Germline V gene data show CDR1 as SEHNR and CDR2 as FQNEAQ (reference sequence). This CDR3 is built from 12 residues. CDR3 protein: CSSSLNSGEAFF. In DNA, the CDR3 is TGTTCCAGCAGTTTAAACTCCGGGGAAGCTTTCTTT. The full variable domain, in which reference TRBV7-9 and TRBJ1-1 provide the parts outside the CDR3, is DTGVSQNPRHKITKRGQNVTFRCDPISEHNRLYWYRQTLGQGPEFLTYFQNEAQLEKSRLLSDRFSAERPKGSFSTLEIQRTEQGDSAMYLCSSSLNSGEAFFGQGTRLTVV.

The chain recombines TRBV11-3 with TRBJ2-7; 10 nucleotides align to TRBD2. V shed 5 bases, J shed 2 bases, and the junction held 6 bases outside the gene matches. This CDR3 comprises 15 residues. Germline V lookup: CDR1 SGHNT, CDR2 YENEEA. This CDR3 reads CASSDSGTSAYEQYF. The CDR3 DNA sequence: TGTGCCAGCAGCGACTCCGGGACTAGCGCCTACGAGCAGTACTTC.

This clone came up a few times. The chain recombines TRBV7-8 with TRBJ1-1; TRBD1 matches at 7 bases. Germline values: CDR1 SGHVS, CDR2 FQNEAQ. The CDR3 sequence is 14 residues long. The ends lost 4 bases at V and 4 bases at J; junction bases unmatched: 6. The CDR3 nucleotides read TGTGCCAGCAGCTCCGGGACAGTCGGCACTGAAGCTTTCTTT. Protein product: CASSSGTVGTEAFF.

In DNA, the CDR3 is TGTGCCAGCAGCAAAGGACAGGGTGTAAACGAGCAGTACTTC. It specifies CASSKGQGVNEQYF. V is TRBV7-2 and J is TRBJ2-7; 8 bases line up with TRBD1. The ends lost 5 bases at V and 5 bases at J; junction bases unmatched: 8. Germline V gene data show CDR1 as SGHTA and CDR2 as FQGNSA. The CDR3 runs 14 residues.

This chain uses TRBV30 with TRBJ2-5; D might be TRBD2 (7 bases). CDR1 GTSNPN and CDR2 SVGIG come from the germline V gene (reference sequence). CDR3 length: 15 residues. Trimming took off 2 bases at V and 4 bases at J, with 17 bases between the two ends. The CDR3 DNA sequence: TGTGCCTGGAGTCTAGGGGGGAGGGAACGAGAGACCCAGTACTTC. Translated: CAWSLGGRERETQYF.

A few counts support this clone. CDR3 residues: CASKPLVGGQETQYF. In DNA, the CDR3 is TGCGCCAGCAAACCCCTGGTCGGGGGACAAGAGACCCAGTACTTC. The rearrangement uses TRBV5-1 and TRBJ2-5; a weak D match, TRBD2 (6 bases). The CDR3 runs 15 residues. Deletions cut 6 bases from V and 2 bases from J, with 17 bases between. CDR1 is SGHRS, CDR2 YFSETQ, per germline.

The CDR3 DNA sequence: TGTGCCAGCAGTGGAGGGGCTAGCGGAACAACCTCCTACAATGAGCAGTTCTTC. It translates to CASSGGASGTTSYNEQFF. This chain connects TRBV27 to TRBJ2-1; 7 nucleotides match TRBD2. This CDR3 region has 18 residues. The germline CDR1 and CDR2 sequences are MNHEY and SMNVEV (reference sequence). J lost 0 bases, V lost 5 bases, and 13 bases had no gene match.

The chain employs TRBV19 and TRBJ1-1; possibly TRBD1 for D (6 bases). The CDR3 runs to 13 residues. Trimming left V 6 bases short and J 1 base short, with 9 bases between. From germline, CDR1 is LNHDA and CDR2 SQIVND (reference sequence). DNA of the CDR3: TGTGCCAGTAGCCTGACAGGGAACACTGAAGCTTTCTTT. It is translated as CASSLTGNTEAFF.

The CDR3 spells CASSYSPGTQYF. As DNA, the CDR3 is TGCGCCAGCAGCTATTCCCCAGGTACGCAGTATTTT. The chain links TRBV5-1 to TRBJ2-3; D unresolved. This CDR3 is built from 12 residues. Trimming took off 3 bases at V and 8 bases at J, with 10 bases between the two ends. Germline V gives CDR1 SGHRS, CDR2 YFSETQ. Drawing the rest from reference TRBV5-1 and TRBJ2-3, the complete variable domain is KAGVTQTPRYLIKTRGQQVTLSCSPISGHRSVSWYQQTPGQGLQFLFEYFSETQRNKGNFPGRFSGRQFSNSRSEMNVSTLELGDSALYLCASSYSPGTQYFGPGTRLTVL.

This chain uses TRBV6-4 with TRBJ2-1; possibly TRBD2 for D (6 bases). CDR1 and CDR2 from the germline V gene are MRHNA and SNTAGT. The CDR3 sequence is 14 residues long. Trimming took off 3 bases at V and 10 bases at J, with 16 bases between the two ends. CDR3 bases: TGTGCCAGCAGTGAGGGCGGTGTACGGGGGGAGCAGTTCTTC. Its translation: CASSEGGVRGEQFF.

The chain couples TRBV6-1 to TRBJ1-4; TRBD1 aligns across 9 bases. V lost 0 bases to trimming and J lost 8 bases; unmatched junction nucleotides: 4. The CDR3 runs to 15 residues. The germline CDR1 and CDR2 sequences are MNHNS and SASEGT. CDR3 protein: CASSEAGTGREKLFF. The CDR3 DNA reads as TGTGCCAGCAGTGAAGCGGGGACAGGGCGCGAAAAACTGTTTTTT.

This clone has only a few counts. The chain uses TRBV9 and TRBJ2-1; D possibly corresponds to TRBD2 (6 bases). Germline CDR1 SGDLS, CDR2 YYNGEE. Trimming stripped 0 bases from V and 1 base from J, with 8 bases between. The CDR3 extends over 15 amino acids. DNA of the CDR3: TGTGCCAGCAGCGTAGGCGGGACTTCCTACAATGAGCAGTTCTTC. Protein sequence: CASSVGGTSYNEQFF. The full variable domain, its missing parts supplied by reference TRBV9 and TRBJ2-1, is DSGVTQTPKHLITATGQRVTLRCSPRSGDLSVYWYQQSLDQGLQFLIQYYNGEERAKGNILERFSAQQFPDLHSELNLSSLELGDSALYFCASSVGGTSYNEQFFGPGTRLTVL.

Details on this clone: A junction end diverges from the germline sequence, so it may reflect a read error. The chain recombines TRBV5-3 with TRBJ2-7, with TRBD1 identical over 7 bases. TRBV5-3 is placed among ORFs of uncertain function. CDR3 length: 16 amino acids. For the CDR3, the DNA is TGTGCCAGAAGTTTGGACTGGGGACAGCCCCTCTACGAGCAGTACTTC. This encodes CARSLDWGQPLYEQYF.

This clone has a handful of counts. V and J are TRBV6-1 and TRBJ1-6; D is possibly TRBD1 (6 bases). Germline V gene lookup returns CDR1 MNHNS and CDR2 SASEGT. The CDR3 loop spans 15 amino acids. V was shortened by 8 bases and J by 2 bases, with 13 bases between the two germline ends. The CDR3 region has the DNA TGTGCCAGCCTTCGGGACACGCCCTATAATTCACCCCTCCACTTT. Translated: CASLRDTPYNSPLHF.